The 20 T cell receptor beta chains in this list originate from one sample, sequenced in a study of blood T cells in healthy people across ages. A second roughly 6 to 12 cycle PCR used barcoded and J-beta primers. TCRdb ran MiXCR on the 5' RACE reads and lists one entry per CDR3 protein. The sample contains around 1,600,000 distinct CDR3 sequences, about 42% of which appear only once. The sequenced material came from blood. These TCRs come from a woman younger than 30 in good health.

The rearrangement joins TRBV20-1 to TRBJ2-1; tentatively, D is TRBD1 or TRBD2 (5 bases each). The germline CDR1 and CDR2 sequences are DFQATT and SNEGSKA (reference sequence). This CDR3 contains 16 residues. With 2 bases removed from V and 1 base from J, the gap between germline ends came to 15 bases. CDR3 loop: CSARLGVDMSYNEQFF. In DNA form, the CDR3 reads TGCAGTGCTAGATTGGGGGTTGATATGTCCTACAATGAGCAGTTCTTC.

The sample holds a few counts of this clonotype. The V call is TRBV14, the J call TRBJ2-5; D not resolved. Trimming cost V 0 bases and J 1 base, with 12 bases left between them. In germline, CDR1 is SGHDN, CDR2 FVKESK. This CDR3 contains 16 residues. CDR3 nucleotide sequence: TGTGCCAGCAGCCAAGACAGGAAGACACTCCAAGAGACCCAGTACTTC. It codes for CASSQDRKTLQETQYF.

Only a few counts were recorded for this clonotype. J is TRBJ2-1 and V is TRBV28; D may be TRBD2 (6 bases). Germline CDR1 reads MDHEN; CDR2 reads SYDVKM. Trimming shortened V by 2 bases and J by 5 bases, and 10 bases separated the two germline ends. The CDR3 runs to 14 residues. The CDR3 sequence: CASSLPGSHNEQFF. In nucleotides, the CDR3 is TGTGCCAGCAGTTTACCCGGGAGTCACAATGAGCAGTTCTTC.

A few counts support this clonotype. The chain uses TRBV7-2 and TRBJ2-1; D gene uncertain. Trimming pared 5 bases from V and 0 bases from J, leaving 11 bases between. This CDR3 has 15 residues. Per the germline V gene, CDR1 is SGHTA and CDR2 is FQGNSA. CDR3 in amino acids: CASSLYPASYNEQFF. CDR3 coding DNA: TGTGCCAGCAGCCTATACCCTGCCTCCTACAATGAGCAGTTCTTC.

Note on this clonotype: A read error may explain this, as a much larger clone is one base away. V gene TRBV20-1 combines with J gene TRBJ2-1; 8 nucleotides line up with TRBD2. Looked up from germline, CDR1 is DFQATT and CDR2 is SNEGSKA (reference sequence). This CDR3 comprises 16 residues. The chain's CDR3 is CSSIVTSGGPYNEQFF. The CDR3 DNA is TGCAGCTCAATCGTAACTAGCGGAGGCCCCTACAATGAGCAGTTCTTC.

The rearrangement links TRBV5-1 to TRBJ1-5, with D possibly matching TRBD1 (6 bases). CDR3 length: 13 residues. In germline, CDR1 is SGHRS, CDR2 YFSETQ. V lost 3 bases and J 12 bases, leaving 16 bases between the germline ends. CDR3 amino acids: CASSWAGHGLQHF. The DNA of the CDR3 is TGCGCCAGCAGCTGGGCGGGACACGGACTCCAGCATTTT.

The rearrangement joins TRBV6-2 or TRBV6-3 to TRBJ1-1, with D perhaps matching TRBD1 (6 bases). Looked up from germline, CDR1 is MNHEY and CDR2 is SVGEGT. The CDR3 is 13 amino acids. Trimming removed 5 bases at V and 8 bases at J, with 15 bases between. CDR3: CASSRTVKVEAFF. The CDR3 nucleotides are TGTGCCAGCAGTCGGACAGTTAAGGTAGAAGCTTTCTTT.

This clonotype was found a few times. The chain couples TRBV7-9 to TRBJ2-1; the match to TRBD2 covers 9 bases. The V segment lost 3 bases and the J segment 9 bases; nucleotides outside the gene matches: 15. Germline assignment: CDR1 SEHNR and CDR2 FQNEAQ (reference sequence). CDR3 length: 17 amino acids. The CDR3 region is CASSLGLYSGSLPEQFF. In nucleotides, the CDR3 is TGTGCCAGCAGCTTGGGTCTCTATAGCGGGAGTCTCCCTGAGCAGTTCTTC.

This chain uses TRBV27 with TRBJ2-4; TRBD1 aligns across 7 bases. The CDR3 spans 12 residues. V trimming: 11 bases; J trimming: 7 bases; junction bases outside the gene matches: 8. Germline loops: CDR1 MNHEY, CDR2 SMNVEV (reference sequence). CDR3 coding DNA: TGTGCCGTACAGGGGTGGGACAACATTCAGTACTTC. Residues: CAVQGWDNIQYF.

This clonotype was observed a few times. This chain joins TRBV6-2 or TRBV6-3 and TRBJ1-1, with D unresolved. Germline-derived CDR1 and CDR2 are MNHEY and SVGEGT. This CDR3 has 14 amino acids. V lost 6 bases and J 5 bases, leaving 16 bases between the germline ends. The CDR3 DNA sequence: TGTGCCAGCAGCCTCGACCGGGTTAAGACTGAAGCTTTCTTT. Translation: CASSLDRVKTEAFF.

In this sample, this clonotype turned up many times. The V and J genes are TRBV2 and TRBJ1-2; D is unresolved. Germline V lookup: CDR1 SNHLY, CDR2 FYNNEI. There are 12 residues in the CDR3. Trimming shortened V by 4 bases and J by 2 bases, and 5 bases separated the two germline ends. CDR3 amino acids: CASSAGNYGYTF. In DNA form, the CDR3 reads TGTGCCAGCAGTGCTGGGAACTATGGCTACACCTTC.

The V call is TRBV24-1, the J call TRBJ2-2; weak D call: TRBD2 (6 bases). Trimming shortened V by 4 bases and J by 1 base, and 9 bases separated the two germline ends. Germline assignment: CDR1 KGHDR and CDR2 SFDVKD. This CDR3 comprises 15 residues. As DNA, the CDR3 is TGTGCCACCAGTGAGGCGGGAAAGAACACCGGGGAGCTGTTTTTT. Protein sequence: CATSEAGKNTGELFF.

Only one count was recorded for this clonotype. J is TRBJ2-2 and V is TRBV4-3; TRBD2 aligns across 11 bases. CDR1 is LGHNA and CDR2 is YSLEER in the germline V gene. The CDR3 extends over 19 amino acids. V lost 5 bases to trimming and J lost 0 bases; unmatched junction nucleotides: 11. The CDR3, as DNA: TGCGCCAGCAGCTCCGGGACTAGCGGAACATTGACGAACACCGGGGAGCTGTTTTTT. Protein product: CASSSGTSGTLTNTGELFF.

The count of this clonotype is one. The rearrangement joins TRBV29-1 to TRBJ1-4, with D possibly TRBD1 on 5 matching bases. The V gene's germline CDR1 is SQVTM and CDR2 ANQGSEA. V was shortened by 5 bases and J by 0 bases, with 7 bases between the two germline ends. The CDR3 has 13 residues. CDR3 sequence reads: CSVTRATNEKLFF. CDR3 in DNA: TGCAGCGTTACCAGGGCAACTAATGAAAAACTGTTTTTT. The variable domain in full, with the rest retrieved from reference TRBV29-1 and TRBJ1-4, is SAVISQKPSRDICQRGTSLTIQCQVDSQVTMMFWYRQQPGQSLTLIATANQGSEATYESGFVIDKFPISRPNLTFSTLTVSNMSPEDSSIYLCSVTRATNEKLFFGSGTQLSVL.

This clonotype occurred a few times. The CDR3 reads CASSPGALKETQYF. CDR3 DNA: TGTGCCAGCTCACCCGGGGCACTGAAAGAGACCCAGTACTTC. This rearrangement joins TRBV18 to TRBJ2-5; D is possibly TRBD1 or TRBD2 (5 bases each). Germline V gives CDR1 KGHSH, CDR2 LQKENI. CDR3 length: 14 amino acids. V was shortened by 3 bases and J by 3 bases, with 11 bases between the two germline ends.

The table lists this clonotype with many counts. The chain uses TRBV12-3 or TRBV12-4 and TRBJ2-3; 7 bases fit TRBD2. The CDR3 sequence is 15 residues long. The ends lost 5 bases at V and 3 bases at J; junction bases unmatched: 8. The CDR3: CASSPRGRLTDTQYF. The CDR3 bases are TGTGCCAGCAGTCCTCGCGGGAGATTGACAGATACGCAGTATTTT.

This clonotype showed up just a few times. The gene calls are TRBV7-9 and TRBJ2-1; D remains ambiguous. CDR1 and CDR2 (germline): SEHNR, FQNEAQ (reference sequence). The CDR3 contains 19 residues. V was shortened by 0 bases and J by 9 bases, with 27 bases between the two germline ends. The CDR3 spells CASSLASWAGTTTYAEQFF. The CDR3 DNA is TGTGCCAGCAGCTTAGCGAGCTGGGCAGGCACTACGACTTACGCTGAGCAGTTCTTC.

As concerns this clonotype: With a much larger clone just one base away, this may be a read error. This chain joins TRBV29-1 and TRBJ2-7, with D perhaps matching TRBD2 (6 bases). The CDR3 totals 13 residues. Germline values: CDR1 SQVTM, CDR2 ANQGSEA. V was cut by 6 bases and J by 1 base, with 13 bases left in between. This CDR3 reads CSVGGAVSYEQYF. The DNA for the CDR3 is TGCAGCGTAGGAGGGGCAGTGTCCTACGAGCAGTACTTC.

This clonotype was picked up a small number of times. The chain joins TRBV10-3 to TRBJ2-2; 8 nucleotides align to TRBD1. This CDR3 is built from 18 residues. V was clipped by 3 bases and J by 5 bases; unmatched bases: 14. Looked up from germline, CDR1 is ENHRY and CDR2 is SYGVKD. For the CDR3, the DNA is TGTGCCATCAGTGATTTCATTGAGCCAGGGGGCCAAACCGGGGAGCTGTTTTTT. Translated, it gives CAISDFIEPGGQTGELFF.

The V and J genes are TRBV27 and TRBJ2-1; possibly TRBD2 for D (6 bases). The end of the DNA fits TRBJ2-7 better, so the J call may be wrong. The CDR3 spans 16 residues. Germline CDR1 reads MNHEY; CDR2 reads SMNVEV (reference sequence). The CDR3 DNA reads as TGTGCCAGCTTCTCGGGGGAGGCCAGCTCCTACAATGAGCAGTACTTC. Its protein is CASFSGEASSYNEQYF.